The entry that follows covers one T cell receptor (beta chain) sequence. The antigen remains unidentified. Libraries were prepared by immunoSEQ multiplex PCR; TCRdb keeps only in-frame clonotypes and omits some of them. The table includes approximately 330,000 clones, around four fifths detected once. The sample is drawn from a study of cytotoxic CD8 clonotypes in ibrutinib-treated CLL. Study context: Partial responses totalled about 25 and complete responses 2; after median approximately 62 months, 14 remained remitted and roughly twelve progressed. Once patients had received a median roughly 11 months of treatment, range 6 to 36, response samples were obtained. Study-level results: Patients had baseline clonality above age-matched healthy donors, and this clonality moved with circulating CD8+ T-cell counts. Clonality showed a rise at ibrutinib response that reversed toward baseline at progression.

V was cut by 1 base and J by 1 base, with 7 bases left in between. The CDR3 is made up of 14 amino acids. Germline CDR1 and CDR2: SGHNT and YYREEE (reference sequence). The TCR was taken from a human donor with chronic lymphocytic leukemia. The V and J genes are TRBV5-4 and TRBJ2-3; D is uncertain. Specimen: PBMCs, collected before ibrutinib treatment. CDR3 region: CASSLWVGTDTQYF. CDR3 DNA: TGTGCCAGCAGCTTGTGGGTAGGCACAGATACGCAGTATTTT.